These 16 T cell receptor beta chains originate from one sample sequenced in a study of shared clonotypes between healthy human individuals. TCRdb keeps only in-frame clones here, not all; method: immunoSEQ multiplex PCR. The table records about 2,200,000 clones, about 92% of them present only once. CD45RO-negative, CCR7-selected cells formed the naive CD8 fraction, which excluded terminally differentiated effector memory CD45RA+ cells. Material for sequencing was naive CD8+ T cells from PBMCs. The receptors were gathered from a man aged 18 to 30 in good health. Some clones in this sample may be carry-over from other donors' samples.

The rearrangement joins TRBV15 to TRBJ1-3; D uncertain. V was cut by 6 bases and J by 2 bases, with 8 bases left in between. The CDR3 spans 13 residues. The germline gives CDR1 LNHNV, CDR2 YYDKDF (reference sequence). The CDR3 sequence: CATSRTAGNTIYF. The CDR3 DNA sequence: TGTGCCACCAGTAGGACGGCTGGAAACACCATATATTTT.

This clone was picked up one time. J is TRBJ2-1 and V is TRBV25-1; D is ambiguous. There are 12 residues in the CDR3. Per the germline V gene, CDR1 is MGHDK and CDR2 is SYGVNS. Trimming removed 6 bases from V and 8 bases from J, with 11 bases in between. CDR3 nucleotide sequence: TGTGCCAGCAGCCTACCTCTGGATGAGCAGTTCTTC. It encodes CASSLPLDEQFF.

This sequence joins TRBV13 and TRBJ2-7; a possible D gene is TRBD1 (6 bases). The V end was cut by 5 bases, the J end by 0 bases, with 11 bases between. This CDR3 has 14 amino acids. CDR1 PRHDT and CDR2 FYEKMQ come from the germline V gene (reference sequence). CDR3 amino acids: CASSLPGVSYEQYF. The CDR3 nucleotides are TGTGCCAGCAGCCTCCCAGGGGTCTCCTACGAGCAGTACTTC.

V usage is TRBV6-5 and J usage is TRBJ1-2; 8 nucleotides align to TRBD1. Germline V gene sequence: CDR1 MNHEY, CDR2 SVGAGI. The CDR3 has 15 amino acids. The V and J ends lost 4 bases and 6 bases, in that order; junction bases with no gene match: 10. The DNA for the CDR3 is TGTGCCAGCAGTTCACCGACGCAGGGGGCGAATGGCTACACCTTC. It codes for CASSSPTQGANGYTF.

The chain has TRBV4-3 and TRBJ2-7; perhaps TRBD1 as D (6 bases). The CDR3 is 17 residues long. Looked up from germline, CDR1 is LGHNA and CDR2 is YSLEER. V was trimmed by 0 bases and J by 2 bases, leaving 17 bases between them. The chain's CDR3 is CASSQDRGTHVTYEQYF. In DNA form, the CDR3 reads TGCGCCAGCAGCCAAGATCGAGGGACACATGTTACCTACGAGCAGTACTTC.

In regard to this clone: Other DNA sequences in the same sample also yield this CDR3. V is TRBV28 and J is TRBJ2-7; the D is unclear. Germline CDR1 reads MDHEN; CDR2 reads SYDVKM. The CDR3 is 13 amino acids. V gave up 2 bases and J gave up 1 base, with 6 bases separating them. CDR3 nucleotides: TGTGCCAGCAGTTTAGCCGGGTCCTACGAGCAGTACTTC. This translates into CASSLAGSYEQYF.

The chain employs TRBV27 and TRBJ2-7; 13 bases align to TRBD2. Germline lookup yields CDR1 MNHEY and CDR2 SMNVEV (reference sequence). This CDR3 has 16 amino acids. V shed 2 bases, J shed 7 bases, and the junction held 8 bases outside the gene matches. CDR3 sequence (DNA): TGTGCCAGCAGTTTAGGGACTAGCGGGAATACGGGAGAGCAGTACTTC. Residues: CASSLGTSGNTGEQYF.

The chain uses TRBV19 and TRBJ1-1; TRBD1 aligns across 7 bases. The CDR3 runs 14 residues. V gave up 3 bases and J gave up 3 bases; unmatched junction bases: 4. Per germline, CDR1 LNHDA and CDR2 SQIVND (reference sequence). The CDR3 sequence is CASSMRQGDTEAFF. CDR3 nucleotide sequence: TGTGCCAGTAGTATGCGACAGGGAGACACTGAAGCTTTCTTT. Based on the CDR3 plus reference TRBV19 and TRBJ1-1, the full variable domain is DGGITQSPKYLFRKEGQNVTLSCEQNLNHDAMYWYRQDPGQGLRLIYYSQIVNDFQKGDIAEGYSVSREKKESFPLTVTSAQKNPTAFYLCASSMRQGDTEAFFGQGTRLTVV.

V usage is TRBV27 and J usage is TRBJ2-3; D ambiguous. The CDR3 runs to 13 residues. V was trimmed by 5 bases and J by 0 bases, leaving 6 bases between them. Germline V gene data show CDR1 as MNHEY and CDR2 as SMNVEV (reference sequence). CDR3 nucleotide sequence: TGTGCCAGCAGTGAATATAGCACAGATACGCAGTATTTT. Translating it yields CASSEYSTDTQYF.

This clone was observed once. The V gene is TRBV6-1, the J gene TRBJ1-5; TRBD1 is a possible D gene (6 bases). Trimming shortened V by 4 bases and J by 2 bases, and 18 bases separated the two germline ends. The CDR3 is made up of 17 amino acids. The germline gives CDR1 MNHNS, CDR2 SASEGT. CDR3 sequence: CASSADRNRGRNQPQHF. CDR3 bases: TGTGCCAGCAGTGCCGACAGGAACCGGGGACGCAATCAGCCCCAGCATTTT.

The rearrangement uses TRBV19 and TRBJ2-1, with D possibly matching TRBD2 (5 bases). CDR1 is LNHDA and CDR2 is SQIVND in the germline V gene (reference sequence). Trimming pared 3 bases from V and 7 bases from J, leaving 19 bases between. This CDR3 has 16 amino acids. The CDR3: CASSILLALAANEQFF. DNA for the CDR3: TGTGCCAGTAGTATCCTCCTGGCGCTAGCAGCGAATGAGCAGTTCTTC.

The V gene is TRBV7-3, the J gene TRBJ2-1; 7 bases match TRBD2. Trimming took 1 base from V and 10 from J; bases not matched to a gene: 4. Germline-derived CDR1 and CDR2 are SGHTA and FQGTGA. This CDR3 region has 13 residues. DNA of the CDR3: TGTGCCAGCAGCTTAATCACGCGGGGGGAGCAGTTCTTC. Amino acid sequence: CASSLITRGEQFF.

As concerns this clone: Other DNA sequences of this sample code for an identical CDR3. CDR3 in DNA: TGTGCCAGCAGCAGCAGCTCCTACAATGAGCAGTTCTTC. Translating gives CASSSSSYNEQFF. The rearrangement uses TRBV7-9 and TRBJ2-1; D unclear. This CDR3 is 13 amino acids long. V lost 5 bases and J 0 bases, leaving 5 bases between the germline ends. Germline lookup yields CDR1 SEHNR and CDR2 FQNEAQ (reference sequence).

This clone was observed once. For the CDR3, the DNA is TGTGCCAGCAGCTTCGGGGGACTCTATGGCTACACCTTC. Its protein is CASSFGGLYGYTF. The V gene is TRBV5-5, the J gene TRBJ1-2, with a tentative D call TRBD1 (5 bases). V lost 2 bases to trimming and J lost 4 bases, with 9 bases between them. The germline gives CDR1 SGHKS, CDR2 YYEKEE (reference sequence). The CDR3 is 13 amino acids.

The rearrangement joins TRBV21-1 to TRBJ1-5; TRBD1 is the table's D call and was not checked against the DNA. TRBV21-1 is a pseudogene locus. This CDR3 spans 14 amino acids. The CDR3 here is CASPGAAGSQPQHF. Here the CDR3 DNA reads TGTGCCAGCCCTGGGGCGGCAGGGTCCCAGCCCCAGCATTTT.

V and J are TRBV30 and TRBJ2-7; 9 bases map to TRBD1. V lost 3 bases, J lost 5 bases, and 8 bases stayed unmatched. CDR3 size: 14 residues. The germline CDR1 and CDR2 sequences are GTSNPN and SVGIG (reference sequence). CDR3 nucleotides: TGTGCCTGGAGCCCGGGACAGGGCCCGCACGAGCAGTACTTC. Translation: CAWSPGQGPHEQYF.